The next 31 T cell receptor beta chains were all read from a single sample in a study of blood T cells in healthy people across ages. The second PCR ran roughly 7 to 12 cycles with a sample-barcoded 5' primer and J-beta primers. In TCRdb, the 5' RACE reads were re-called with MiXCR into one record per CDR3 protein. The sample records some 1.4 million distinct CDR3 sequences, 42% being singletons. The material sequenced was blood. The source of these receptors is a woman younger than 35 in good health.

The chain combines TRBV30 with TRBJ1-4; 7 bases match TRBD1. The CDR3 totals 12 residues. The germline CDR1 and CDR2 sequences are GTSNPN and SVGIG (reference sequence). V lost 3 bases and J lost 7; bases outside the gene matches: 2. CDR3 sequence reads: CAWRNRGEKLFF. CDR3 nucleotide sequence: TGTGCCTGGAGGAACAGGGGTGAAAAACTGTTTTTT.

In its sample, this clonotype was seen a few times. This chain links TRBV9 with TRBJ2-1; D ambiguous. Trimming shortened V by 4 bases and J by 8 bases, and 10 bases separated the two germline ends. CDR3 length: 12 amino acids. Germline V gene sequence: CDR1 SGDLS, CDR2 YYNGEE. The CDR3 region is CASSPHFDEQFF. The DNA of the CDR3 is TGTGCCAGCAGCCCCCATTTCGATGAGCAGTTCTTC. Combining the CDR3 with reference TRBV9 and TRBJ2-1 gives the whole variable domain DSGVTQTPKHLITATGQRVTLRCSPRSGDLSVYWYQQSLDQGLQFLIQYYNGEERAKGNILERFSAQQFPDLHSELNLSSLELGDSALYFCASSPHFDEQFFGPGTRLTVL.

This clonotype was counted only a few times. The chain is built from TRBV7-3 and TRBJ2-1; TRBD2 aligns across 7 bases. This CDR3 comprises 14 residues. Germline V gene data show CDR1 as SGHTA and CDR2 as FQGTGA. The ends lost 2 bases at V and 4 bases at J; junction bases unmatched: 2. The CDR3 region has the DNA TGTGCCAGCAGCTTATCTAGCGGATACAATGAGCAGTTCTTC. Translated: CASSLSSGYNEQFF.

This clonotype has just a few counts. The chain joins TRBV2 to TRBJ2-1; 12 nucleotides align to TRBD1. Trimming at V came to 8 bases and at J to 6 bases, leaving 11 bases not matched to a gene. Germline V gene lookup returns CDR1 SNHLY and CDR2 FYNNEI. This CDR3 has 16 amino acids. In DNA, the CDR3 is TGTGCCAGCCTGAAGGAGGGGACAGGGGGCTCCAATGAGCAGTTCTTC. It is translated as CASLKEGTGGSNEQFF.

This clonotype was seen only a few times. The chain combines TRBV7-2 with TRBJ1-2; D is uncertain. CDR1 SGHTA and CDR2 FQGNSA come from the germline V gene. V gave up 1 base and J gave up 8 bases, with 14 bases separating them. This CDR3 has 14 amino acids. The CDR3 DNA sequence: TGTGCCAGCAGCTTAGATGCCGGGGTGGGGGGCTACACCTTC. It encodes CASSLDAGVGGYTF. Supplemented by reference TRBV7-2 and TRBJ1-2, the full variable domain reads GAGVSQSPSNKVTEKGKDVELRCDPISGHTALYWYRQSLGQGLEFLIYFQGNSAPDKSGLPSDRFSAERTGGSVSTLTIQRTQQEDSAVYLCASSLDAGVGGYTFGSGTRLTVV.

The chain employs TRBV20-1 and TRBJ2-5, with 9 positions matching TRBD2. The CDR3 totals 13 residues. Germline trimming cut 6 bases from V and 6 bases from J; bases unmatched to any gene: 8. Germline V CDR1 and CDR2: DFQATT, SNEGSKA (reference sequence). The CDR3 region is CSASGLALKTQYF. In DNA form, the CDR3 reads TGCAGTGCCTCGGGACTAGCTCTGAAGACCCAGTACTTC.

The chain links TRBV20-1 to TRBJ2-5; D remains ambiguous. The V gene's germline CDR1 is DFQATT and CDR2 SNEGSKA (reference sequence). This CDR3 contains 12 residues. Trimming cost V 2 bases and J 2 bases, with 6 bases left between them. CDR3: CSARKQQETQYF. The CDR3 coding sequence is TGCAGTGCTAGAAAACAGCAAGAGACCCAGTACTTC.

This clonotype was detected a few times. This chain links TRBV15 with TRBJ2-5; TRBD2 might be the D (6 bases). Trimming stripped 1 base from V and 3 bases from J, with 12 bases between. Germline CDR1 is LNHNV and CDR2 is YYDKDF (reference sequence). CDR3 length: 15 residues. This CDR3 is CATSRGGVGEETQYF. The CDR3 DNA follows: TGTGCCACCAGCAGAGGCGGGGTGGGAGAAGAGACCCAGTACTTC.

The gene calls are TRBV20-1 and TRBJ2-7, with D perhaps matching TRBD2 (5 bases). Germline V gene sequence: CDR1 DFQATT, CDR2 SNEGSKA (reference sequence). The CDR3 is made up of 13 amino acids. V dropped 0 bases and J dropped 2 bases, with 8 bases sitting between them. CDR3 nucleotide sequence: TGCAGTGCTAGAGAAAACGGGGCCTACGAGCAGTACTTC. Amino acids: CSARENGAYEQYF.

The J gene is TRBJ2-5, the V gene TRBV20-1; D is uncertain. The germline V gene has CDR1 DFQATT and CDR2 SNEGSKA (reference sequence). The CDR3 contains 13 residues. V shed 5 bases and J shed 0 bases, with 10 bases lying between them. The CDR3 region has the DNA TGCAGTGCTGTTGACACGAACCAAGAGACCCAGTACTTC. Its protein product is CSAVDTNQETQYF.

This CDR3 is CSVAVSGWDGYTF. CDR3 sequence (DNA): TGCAGCGTTGCTGTCAGCGGGTGGGATGGCTACACCTTC. The rearrangement uses TRBV29-1 and TRBJ1-2, with D unclear. Germline V gene sequence: CDR1 SQVTM, CDR2 ANQGSEA. The CDR3 consists of 13 residues. The V end lost 4 bases, the J end lost 6 bases, and 15 bases lay between the germline ends.

This clonotype was detected only a few times. The V and J genes are TRBV7-9 and TRBJ2-5; 13 nucleotides line up with TRBD2. CDR1 is SEHNR and CDR2 is FQNEAQ in the germline V gene (reference sequence). This CDR3 contains 16 residues. Losses at the gene ends were 5 bases for V and 2 bases for J; bases not matched to a gene: 5. CDR3 amino acids: CASSPGTSGVQETQYF. CDR3 in DNA: TGTGCCAGCAGCCCCGGGACTAGCGGGGTACAAGAGACCCAGTACTTC. The complete variable domain, with remaining parts taken from reference TRBV7-9 and TRBJ2-5, reads DTGVSQNPRHKITKRGQNVTFRCDPISEHNRLYWYRQTLGQGPEFLTYFQNEAQLEKSRLLSDRFSAERPKGSFSTLEIQRTEQGDSAMYLCASSPGTSGVQETQYFGPGTRLLVL.

This clonotype was recorded a few times. The rearrangement links TRBV12-3 or TRBV12-4 to TRBJ1-2, with D tentatively TRBD1 (6 bases). Trimming left V 5 bases short and J 8 bases short, with 15 bases between. The CDR3 covers 13 residues. Here the CDR3 DNA reads TGTGCCAGCAGTCCCGGGACACCCGGCGGCTACACCTTC. Protein: CASSPGTPGGYTF.

This clonotype turned up a few times. V gene TRBV7-9 combines with J gene TRBJ2-1; 8 nucleotides align to TRBD1. J lost 8 bases, V lost 4 bases, and 13 bases had no gene match. The CDR3 extends over 16 amino acids. Germline-derived CDR1 and CDR2 are SEHNR and FQNEAQ (reference sequence). DNA of the CDR3: TGTGCCAGCAGCTACAAGGAGCAGGGGGCCGCGTATGAGCAGTTCTTC. Protein product: CASSYKEQGAAYEQFF.

The rearrangement joins TRBV15 to TRBJ2-1, with no clear D. Trimming pared 1 base from V and 3 bases from J, leaving 13 bases between. The germline V gene has CDR1 LNHNV and CDR2 YYDKDF (reference sequence). This CDR3 is built from 16 residues. CDR3 protein: CATSRAPVGNYNEQFF. Written as DNA, the CDR3 is TGTGCCACCAGCAGAGCCCCAGTTGGAAACTACAATGAGCAGTTCTTC.

This chain connects TRBV15 to TRBJ2-3, with D unresolved. The ends were cut back, 0 bases at V and 1 base at J, with 17 bases in the middle. Looked up from germline, CDR1 is LNHNV and CDR2 is YYDKDF (reference sequence). The CDR3 sequence is 18 residues long. CDR3: CATSRDRGRPSGTDTQYF. The CDR3 region has the DNA TGTGCCACCAGCAGAGATCGTGGCAGGCCGTCAGGCACAGATACGCAGTATTTT.

This clonotype appeared a few times. This chain joins TRBV28 and TRBJ1-4, with 7 bases matching TRBD1. The CDR3 covers 14 residues. The V and J ends lost 5 bases and 8 bases, in that order; junction bases with no gene match: 8. CDR1 is MDHEN, CDR2 SYDVKM, per germline. CDR3 sequence reads: CASSVQGSGEKLFF. The CDR3 DNA sequence: TGTGCCAGCAGTGTACAGGGGTCTGGCGAAAAACTGTTTTTT.

For the CDR3, the DNA is TGTGCCAGCAGCGTTGGCTTCCGGGACAGGGGGCTGGATGAGCAGTTCTTC. Translation gives CASSVGFRDRGLDEQFF. This chain connects TRBV9 to TRBJ2-1, with 12 bases fitting TRBD1. CDR1 is SGDLS, CDR2 YYNGEE, per germline. There are 17 residues in the CDR3. The J segment lost 8 bases and the V segment lost 2 bases, leaving 11 bases of the junction unmatched.

This clonotype was seen a handful of times. The J gene is TRBJ2-5, the V gene TRBV6-6; D gene unclear. The CDR3 has 15 residues. Trimming took 2 bases from V and 5 from J, leaving 15 bases between them. Looked up from germline, CDR1 is MNHNY and CDR2 is SVGAGI (reference sequence). Written as DNA, the CDR3 is TGTGCCAGCAGTTACCCCCAGGAAGCTCGGGAGACCCAGTACTTC. It codes for CASSYPQEARETQYF.

The V call is TRBV6-6, the J call TRBJ2-7, with D possibly called TRBD1 or TRBD2 (7 bases each). This CDR3 spans 16 amino acids. CDR1 is MNHNY and CDR2 is SVGAGI in the germline V gene (reference sequence). Trimming cost V 4 bases and J 3 bases, with 19 bases left between them. The CDR3 loop reads CASSLQGGALGYEQYF. The DNA for the CDR3 is TGTGCCAGCAGTTTGCAGGGGGGGGCGCTAGGCTACGAGCAGTACTTC.

This clonotype has a handful of counts. The rearrangement uses TRBV5-6 and TRBJ2-6; D possibly uses TRBD1 or TRBD2 (5 bases each). The CDR3 extends over 15 amino acids. Germline CDR1 reads SGHDT; CDR2 reads YYEEEE. Trimming cost V 3 bases and J 2 bases, with 9 bases left between them. The CDR3 loop reads CASSSGTTGANVLTF. The CDR3 region has the DNA TGTGCCAGCAGCTCCGGGACCACTGGGGCCAACGTCCTGACTTTC.

The J gene is TRBJ1-2, the V gene TRBV12-3 or TRBV12-4; possibly TRBD1 for D (5 bases). The CDR3 has 15 amino acids. The V gene lost 8 bases and the J gene lost 3 bases, with 19 bases spanning the gap. The CDR3 bases are TGTGCCAGCGGGTGGGCAGGGCCCCTCCACTATGGCTACACCTTC. This gives the protein CASGWAGPLHYGYTF.

The J gene is TRBJ2-5, the V gene TRBV6-6; the match to TRBD1 covers 9 bases. Looked up from germline, CDR1 is MNHNY and CDR2 is SVGAGI (reference sequence). The CDR3 totals 16 residues. Trimming removed 2 bases from V and 5 bases from J; junction bases left unmatched: 9. The CDR3 region has the DNA TGTGCCAGCAGTTACGGTACAGGGGGCGCGCGGGAGACCCAGTACTTC. This gives the protein CASSYGTGGARETQYF.

The sample holds a few counts of this clonotype. The chain combines TRBV2 with TRBJ2-3; D gene ambiguous. CDR3 size: 12 residues. With 7 bases removed from V and 4 bases from J, the gap between germline ends came to 9 bases. CDR1 SNHLY and CDR2 FYNNEI come from the germline V gene. CDR3 sequence reads: CASTDPADTQYF. CDR3 bases: TGTGCCAGCACCGACCCAGCAGATACGCAGTATTTT.

In the case of this clonotype: Relative to the germline gene, one junction end is altered; a read error may explain this. V usage is TRBV7-9 and J usage is TRBJ2-7; TRBD2 might be the D (5 bases). The CDR3 has 14 amino acids. Germline V gives CDR1 SEHNR, CDR2 FQNEAQ (reference sequence). CDR3 coding DNA: TGCGCCAGCAGCCCCCCTTCGGGGTTCTACGAGCAGTACTTC. Encoded protein: CASSPPSGFYEQYF.

The genes are TRBV3-1 and TRBJ1-3, with D tentatively TRBD1 (5 bases). V lost 3 bases and J 2 bases, leaving 5 bases between the germline ends. CDR1 LGHDT and CDR2 YNNKEL come from the germline V gene (reference sequence). This CDR3 contains 13 residues. The CDR3 loop reads CASSQGAGNTIYF. The CDR3 DNA reads TGTGCCAGCAGCCAGGGGGCTGGAAACACCATATATTTT.

V is TRBV28 and J is TRBJ1-2; D gene uncertain. The CDR3 has 16 amino acids. Germline lookup yields CDR1 MDHEN and CDR2 SYDVKM. V was cut by 6 bases and J by 6 bases, with 23 bases left in between. CDR3 amino acids: CASSSNPGPGENGYTF. The CDR3 coding sequence is TGTGCCAGCAGCTCGAATCCGGGCCCCGGGGAGAATGGCTACACCTTC.

V usage is TRBV6-2 or TRBV6-3 and J usage is TRBJ2-3; unclear D gene. V was cut by 5 bases and J by 3 bases, with 12 bases left in between. Looked up from germline, CDR1 is MNHEY and CDR2 is SVGEGT. This CDR3 comprises 14 residues. CDR3 DNA: TGTGCCAGCAGTGTCCTAGGACCGACAGATACGCAGTATTTT. It specifies CASSVLGPTDTQYF.

Only a few counts were recorded for this clonotype. The chain links TRBV20-1 to TRBJ2-7, with D possibly being TRBD2 (6 bases). V was pared by 1 base and J by 6 bases, with 13 bases between. Germline V gene data show CDR1 as DFQATT and CDR2 as SNEGSKA (reference sequence). The CDR3 loop spans 13 amino acids. In DNA, the CDR3 is TGCAGTGCTAGAGTAGGCGGGGTAGGCGAGCAGTACTTC. This sequence encodes CSARVGGVGEQYF.

The rearrangement links TRBV3-1 to TRBJ2-7, with TRBD2 identical over 7 bases. From germline, CDR1 is LGHDT and CDR2 YNNKEL (reference sequence). V was pared by 4 bases and J by 3 bases, with 9 bases of the junction left unmatched. The CDR3 loop spans 15 amino acids. The CDR3, as DNA: TGTGCCAGCAGCCCCCAAGGGACTAACTACTACGAGCAGTACTTC. The encoded protein is CASSPQGTNYYEQYF.

The chain uses TRBV5-1 and TRBJ2-1; D is perhaps TRBD2 (6 bases). The J call may be in error: the DNA end matches TRBJ2-7 better. The CDR3 sequence is 15 residues long. Per the germline V gene, CDR1 is SGHRS and CDR2 is YFSETQ. CDR3 in DNA: TGCGCCAGCAGCTTGGAGGGGACTCCTAACAATGAGCAGTACTTC. It specifies CASSLEGTPNNEQYF.